The sample holds one count of the clone carrying this TCR beta chain. Antigen: not known. The data were produced by immunoSEQ multiplex PCR, yet TCRdb's version contains in-frame clones alone and is incomplete. This table has about 100,000 clones, 90% appearing once. Trimming cost V 0 bases and J 5 bases, with 13 bases left between them. Per germline, CDR1 MNHEY and CDR2 SVGAGI. This CDR3 contains 16 residues. The sample comes from a study of OX40 agonist ivuxolimab in advanced cancers. Notes on the study in general: Low normalized T-cell clonal expansion also characterized some of the nonresponders.

This sample comprised CD4+ or CD8+ T cells sorted from blood, obtained in a trial of the OX40 agonist ivuxolimab. This clonotype was sampled from an adult with an advanced solid tumor such as melanoma, head and neck, liver or kidney cancer. J is TRBJ1-4 and V is TRBV6-5, with TRBD1 as a possible D gene (5 bases). The CDR3 here is CASSYSRGGGNEKLFF. The CDR3 DNA reads TGTGCCAGCAGTTACTCGAGGGGTGGGGGGAATGAAAAACTGTTTTTT.